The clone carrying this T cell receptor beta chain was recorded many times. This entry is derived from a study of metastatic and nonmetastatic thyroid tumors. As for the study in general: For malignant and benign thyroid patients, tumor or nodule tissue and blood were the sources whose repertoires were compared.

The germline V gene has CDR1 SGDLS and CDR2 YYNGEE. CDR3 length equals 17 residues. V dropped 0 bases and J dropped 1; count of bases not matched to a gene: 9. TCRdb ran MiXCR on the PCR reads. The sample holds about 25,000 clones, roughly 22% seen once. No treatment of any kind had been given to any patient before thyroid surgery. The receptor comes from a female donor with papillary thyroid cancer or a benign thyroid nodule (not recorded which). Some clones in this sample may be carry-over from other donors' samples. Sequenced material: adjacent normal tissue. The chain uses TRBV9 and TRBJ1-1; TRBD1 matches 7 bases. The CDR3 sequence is CASSVVAGDRENTEAFF. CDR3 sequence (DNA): TGTGCCAGCAGCGTAGTAGCGGGAGACAGGGAGAACACTGAAGCTTTCTTT.